The rows below give T cell receptor beta chains drawn from one sample of a study of T cells after yellow fever vaccination. TCRdb itself ran the 5' RACE reads through MiXCR, one entry per CDR3 protein. The profile shows about 300,000 distinct CDR3 sequences, around 6.8% of them singletons. The source was PBMCs, collected 35 to 50 days after the first yellow fever vaccination. These receptors came from a young man who received the YFV17D yellow fever vaccine. CDR3s include the opening cysteine and the closing phenylalanine or tryptophan. D genes are given only for firm matches. The listing skips clone size in some rows; elsewhere it reads once, few, many or a size class.

16	TRBV28	TRBJ2-3	TRBD1	.	CASSPHGTGDSDTQYF	TGTGCCAGCAGTCCGCACGGGACAGGGGATTCGGATACGCAGTATTTT
16	TRBV2	TRBJ1-2	TRBD1	.	CASSEEETGGIYGYTF	TGTGCCAGCAGTGAAGAGGAGACAGGGGGCATTTATGGCTACACCTTC
13	TRBV20-1	TRBJ1-4	TRBD1	few	CSALGQGGEKLFF	TGCAGTGCTCTCGGACAGGGGGGGGAAAAACTGTTTTTT
15	TRBV28	TRBJ1-3	.	many	CASSLFQGSGNTIYF	TGTGCCAGCAGTTTATTTCAGGGCTCTGGAAACACCATATATTTT
13	TRBV11-2	TRBJ1-6	.	few	CASRVSYNSPLHF	TGTGCCAGCCGAGTCTCCTATAATTCACCCCTCCACTTT
14	TRBV4-2	TRBJ1-3	.	few	CASSQGHREDTIYF	TGTGCCAGCAGCCAAGGACACCGGGAAGACACCATATATTTT
15	TRBV4-1	TRBJ2-1	TRBD1	few	CASSQEGPRRDRQFF	TGCGCCAGCAGCCAAGAGGGGCCTCGCCGGGACAGGCAATTCTTC
15	TRBV20-1	TRBJ1-1	.	.	CSASPADPVNTEAFF	TGCAGTGCTAGCCCAGCCGACCCAGTGAACACTGAAGCTTTCTTT
16	TRBV5-1	TRBJ1-1	TRBD1	.	CASSLGTGGYHTEAFF	TGCGCCAGCAGCTTGGGGACAGGGGGCTATCACACTGAAGCTTTCTTT
13	TRBV27	TRBJ2-2	.	.	CASSLPTRGELFF	TGTGCCAGCAGTCTCCCGACCCGAGGGGAGCTGTTTTTT
16	TRBV7-3	TRBJ2-2	.	few	CASSLRLRGIAGELFF	TGTGCCAGCAGCCTCAGGTTGAGGGGGATCGCCGGGGAGCTGTTTTTT
13	TRBV12-3/TRBV12-4	TRBJ1-1	.	.	CASNILENTEAFF	TGTGCCAGCAACATCCTAGAGAACACTGAAGCTTTCTTT
15	TRBV10-2	TRBJ2-6	.	few	CASRRGSMGANVLTF	TGCGCCAGCAGACGGGGGTCGATGGGGGCCAACGTCCTGACTTTC
14	TRBV4-1	TRBJ2-1	.	few	CASSQESLYNEQFF	TGCGCCAGCAGCCAAGAGTCCCTCTACAATGAGCAGTTCTTC
11	TRBV7-9	TRBJ2-2	.	.	CASSIYQELFF	TGTGCCAGCAGCATCTACCAGGAGCTGTTTTTT
13	TRBV15	TRBJ1-4	.	few	CATHRNADEKLFF	TGTGCCACCCATCGGAATGCGGATGAAAAACTGTTTTTT
14	TRBV7-2	TRBJ1-1	.	few	CASSLGHTNTEAFF	TGTGCCAGCAGCTTAGGGCATACGAACACTGAAGCTTTCTTT
14	TRBV27	TRBJ1-1	.	many	CASSGRSMNTEAFF	TGTGCCAGCAGTGGACGGTCCATGAACACTGAAGCTTTCTTT